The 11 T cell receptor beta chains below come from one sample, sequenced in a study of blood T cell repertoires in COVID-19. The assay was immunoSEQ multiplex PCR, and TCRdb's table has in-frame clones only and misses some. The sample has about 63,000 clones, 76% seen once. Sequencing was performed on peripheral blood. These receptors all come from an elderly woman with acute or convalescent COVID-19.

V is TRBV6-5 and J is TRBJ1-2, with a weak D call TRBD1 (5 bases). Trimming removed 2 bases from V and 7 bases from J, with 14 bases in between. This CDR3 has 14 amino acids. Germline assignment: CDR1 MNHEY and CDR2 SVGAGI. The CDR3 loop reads CASSYGGGSGGYTF. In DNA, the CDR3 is TGTGCCAGCAGTTACGGGGGGGGAAGCGGTGGCTACACCTTC.

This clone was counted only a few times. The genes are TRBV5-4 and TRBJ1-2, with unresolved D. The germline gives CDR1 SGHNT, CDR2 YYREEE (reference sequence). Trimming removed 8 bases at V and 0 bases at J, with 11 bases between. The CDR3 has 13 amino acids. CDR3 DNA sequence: TGTGCCAGTCGTCCTATGGCTAACTATGGCTACACCTTC. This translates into CASRPMANYGYTF.

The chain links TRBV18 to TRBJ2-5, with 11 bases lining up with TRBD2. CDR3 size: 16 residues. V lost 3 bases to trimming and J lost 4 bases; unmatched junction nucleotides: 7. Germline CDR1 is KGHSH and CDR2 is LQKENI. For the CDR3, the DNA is TGTGCCAGCTCACCCGAGATAGCGGGAGGGGGAGAGACCCAGTACTTC. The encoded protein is CASSPEIAGGGETQYF.

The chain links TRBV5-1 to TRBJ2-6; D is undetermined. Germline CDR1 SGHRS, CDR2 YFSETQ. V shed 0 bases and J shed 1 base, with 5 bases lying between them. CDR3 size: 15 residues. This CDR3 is CASSLASSGANVLTF. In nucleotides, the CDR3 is TGCGCCAGCAGCTTGGCTTCTTCTGGGGCCAACGTCCTGACTTTC.

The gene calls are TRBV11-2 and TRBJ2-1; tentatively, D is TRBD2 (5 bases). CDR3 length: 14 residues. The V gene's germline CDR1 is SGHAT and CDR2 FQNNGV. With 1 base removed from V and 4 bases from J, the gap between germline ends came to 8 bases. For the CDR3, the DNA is TGTGCCAGCAGCTTAGCGGGGAGTTACAATGAGCAGTTCTTC. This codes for CASSLAGSYNEQFF. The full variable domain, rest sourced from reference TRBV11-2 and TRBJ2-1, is EAGVAQSPRYKIIEKRQSVAFWCNPISGHATLYWYQQILGQGPKLLIQFQNNGVVDDSQLPKDRFSAERLKGVDSTLKIQPAKLEDSAVYLCASSLAGSYNEQFFGPGTRLTVL.

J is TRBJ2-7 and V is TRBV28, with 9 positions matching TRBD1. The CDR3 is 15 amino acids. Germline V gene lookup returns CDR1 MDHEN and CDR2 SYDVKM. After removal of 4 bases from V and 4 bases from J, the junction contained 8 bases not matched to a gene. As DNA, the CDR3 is TGTGCCAGCAGTTCCCGACAGGGGGGAATTTACGAGCAGTACTTC. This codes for CASSSRQGGIYEQYF. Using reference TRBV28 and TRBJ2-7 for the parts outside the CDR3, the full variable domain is DVKVTQSSRYLVKRTGEKVFLECVQDMDHENMFWYRQDPGLGLRLIYFSYDVKMKEKGDIPEGYSVSREKKERFSLILESASTNQTSMYLCASSSRQGGIYEQYFGPGTRLTVT.

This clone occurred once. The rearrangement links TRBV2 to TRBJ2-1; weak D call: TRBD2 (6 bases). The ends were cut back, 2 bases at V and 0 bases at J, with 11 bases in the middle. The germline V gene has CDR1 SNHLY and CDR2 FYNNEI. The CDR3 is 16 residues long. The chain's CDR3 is CASSERVGGSYNEQFF. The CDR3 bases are TGTGCCAGCAGTGAAAGGGTCGGGGGCTCCTACAATGAGCAGTTCTTC.

The CDR3: CASSGSRPLGLFF. DNA of the CDR3: TGTGCCAGCAGCGGTAGTCGTCCCCTGGGCCTGTTTTTT. The V call is TRBV9, the J call TRBJ2-2; D is unresolved. CDR1 and CDR2 from the germline V gene are SGDLS and YYNGEE. V lost 3 bases, J lost 14 bases, and 17 bases lay in between. The length of the CDR3 is 13 residues.

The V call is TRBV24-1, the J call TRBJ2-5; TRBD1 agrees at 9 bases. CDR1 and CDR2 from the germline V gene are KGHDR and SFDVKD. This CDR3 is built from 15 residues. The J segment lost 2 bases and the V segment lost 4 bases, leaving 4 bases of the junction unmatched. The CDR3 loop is CATSDPGTGQETQYF. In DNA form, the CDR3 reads TGTGCCACCAGTGACCCCGGGACAGGGCAAGAGACCCAGTACTTC.

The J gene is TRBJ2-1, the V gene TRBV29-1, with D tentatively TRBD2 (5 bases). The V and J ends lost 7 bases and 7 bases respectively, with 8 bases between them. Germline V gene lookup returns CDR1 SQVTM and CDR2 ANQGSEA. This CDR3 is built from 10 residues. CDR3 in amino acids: CSARGNEQFF. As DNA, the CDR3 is TGCAGCGCACGAGGGAATGAGCAGTTCTTC.

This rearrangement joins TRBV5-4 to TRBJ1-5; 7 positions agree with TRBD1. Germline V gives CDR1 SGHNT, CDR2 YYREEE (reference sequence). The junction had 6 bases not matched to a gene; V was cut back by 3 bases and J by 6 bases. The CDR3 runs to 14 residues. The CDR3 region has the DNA TGTGCCAGCAGCTCCGACAGGGTGAGTCAGCCCCAGCATTTT. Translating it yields CASSSDRVSQPQHF.